This TCR beta chain was sequenced for a study of blood T cells in healthy people across ages. This clonotype has only a few counts. The V gene's germline CDR1 is MNHEY and CDR2 SVGEGT. V shed 2 bases and J shed 0 bases, with 11 bases lying between them. This CDR3 is 16 amino acids long. A second PCR, run for roughly 7 to 11 cycles, used a sample-barcoded 5' primer plus a J-beta primer mix. MiXCR, run by TCRdb on the 5' RACE reads, gives a single entry per CDR3 protein. The sample has about 830,000 distinct CDR3 sequences, around two thirds seen once. The TCR comes from a man aged 25-45 years in good health. The V and J genes are TRBV6-2 or TRBV6-3 and TRBJ1-5, with a weak D call TRBD1 (5 bases). Sequences were obtained from blood. The CDR3 sequence: CASSYGADYSNQPQHF. In DNA form, the CDR3 reads TGTGCCAGCAGTTACGGGGCAGATTATAGCAATCAGCCCCAGCATTTT.